This T cell receptor beta chain comes out of a study of blood T cell repertoires in COVID-19 (dated by TCRdb to 2020 to 2022). Turning to the overall study: Samples from collaborators originated in the United States, Italy and Spain and spanned both the acute and convalescent phases of COVID-19. Where HLA class I and class II types were available, the types were taken from metadata supplied by the sample provider, not from assay-based typing. The material from the prospective study consisted of cDNA or gDNA derived from T cells, B-cell-depleted T cells, or PBMCs. Deeply sampled blood TCRbeta repertoires from subjects exposed to, actively infected with, or recovered from COVID-19 were included in the dataset. The sample metadata nearly always contained a de-identified subject ID, COVID-19 status, age in years and sex. The repertoires were made available in a free public database intended to serve as a resource for research on the immune response to SARS-CoV-2. The samples were drawn from two sources: the first 160 participants of the ongoing ImmuneRACE study, and 1,000 to 1,500 subjects contributed by 6 global collaborators. The study at large found these results: The quantity of clinical and demographic metadata differed by source and by participant and was supplied without curation.

TCRbeta CDR3 regions were amplified from genomic DNA using the immunoSEQ Assay, a bias-controlled multiplex PCR. The authors processed their data as follows. Within the assay, amplification of reference gene primers was used to estimate how many nucleated cells each sample contained. Sequence reads were collapsed and filtered to measure the absolute abundance of every unique TCRbeta CDR3 rearrangement. For each sample, productive Simpson clonality was calculated by taking the square root of Simpson's diversity index across productive rearrangements. TCRdb took this table from immuneACCESS and kept in-frame rearrangements with V and J called. Such tables lack part of the clones; where checked against another copy, unresolved V genes explain under half of the gap, and the rest is unexplained. The D gene and trimming were derived from the DNA, and the V and J assignments and clone size from that table. The sample data list a few hundred thousand clones, and 88% of these were observed just once. 1.2% of the sample goes to the ten largest clones.

Details on this clone: The specificity of this receptor is unknown. There are no base qualities to consult, and no much larger clone falls within one base.

Measured from the cysteine to the phenylalanine, the CDR3 is 14 residues long. CDR3 DNA only is kept here, 42 bases in frame from base 1. The trim is 1 base for V and 4 bases for J, with a gap of 10 bases between the germline ends. From a lookup of the germline V gene, CDR1 and CDR2 are SGHVS and FNYEAQ. Participants in the prospective study were enrolled through a virtual design, were aged roughly 18 to 90 years, and lived in 20 to 30 United States geographic areas. In the prospective study, cohorts were assigned on the basis of participant-reported clinical history obtained from a screening survey and a study questionnaire. ImmuneRACE Cohort 3 recovered participants were defined by two consecutive negative NP/OP PCR tests, healthcare professional clearance, or symptom resolution. Mobile phlebotomists in the prospective study collected whole blood, serum and a nasopharyngeal or oropharyngeal swab from every participant. Additional blood draws and questionnaires over an approximately two-month period could optionally be provided by prospective study participants. Before DNA extraction, blood samples from the prospective study were shipped at room temperature or frozen.

The chain was built from TRBV7-6 and TRBJ2-5; the best D guess is TRBD1, with 6 bases matching. The sample comprised PBMCs or T cells enriched from blood (not recorded which). This TCR came from a woman between 18 and 29 years old who had recovered from COVID-19. At the DNA level, the sequence is TGTGCCAGCAGCTTAGATCAGGGGAGAGAGACCCAGTACTTC. Its coded protein is CASSLDQGRETQYF.